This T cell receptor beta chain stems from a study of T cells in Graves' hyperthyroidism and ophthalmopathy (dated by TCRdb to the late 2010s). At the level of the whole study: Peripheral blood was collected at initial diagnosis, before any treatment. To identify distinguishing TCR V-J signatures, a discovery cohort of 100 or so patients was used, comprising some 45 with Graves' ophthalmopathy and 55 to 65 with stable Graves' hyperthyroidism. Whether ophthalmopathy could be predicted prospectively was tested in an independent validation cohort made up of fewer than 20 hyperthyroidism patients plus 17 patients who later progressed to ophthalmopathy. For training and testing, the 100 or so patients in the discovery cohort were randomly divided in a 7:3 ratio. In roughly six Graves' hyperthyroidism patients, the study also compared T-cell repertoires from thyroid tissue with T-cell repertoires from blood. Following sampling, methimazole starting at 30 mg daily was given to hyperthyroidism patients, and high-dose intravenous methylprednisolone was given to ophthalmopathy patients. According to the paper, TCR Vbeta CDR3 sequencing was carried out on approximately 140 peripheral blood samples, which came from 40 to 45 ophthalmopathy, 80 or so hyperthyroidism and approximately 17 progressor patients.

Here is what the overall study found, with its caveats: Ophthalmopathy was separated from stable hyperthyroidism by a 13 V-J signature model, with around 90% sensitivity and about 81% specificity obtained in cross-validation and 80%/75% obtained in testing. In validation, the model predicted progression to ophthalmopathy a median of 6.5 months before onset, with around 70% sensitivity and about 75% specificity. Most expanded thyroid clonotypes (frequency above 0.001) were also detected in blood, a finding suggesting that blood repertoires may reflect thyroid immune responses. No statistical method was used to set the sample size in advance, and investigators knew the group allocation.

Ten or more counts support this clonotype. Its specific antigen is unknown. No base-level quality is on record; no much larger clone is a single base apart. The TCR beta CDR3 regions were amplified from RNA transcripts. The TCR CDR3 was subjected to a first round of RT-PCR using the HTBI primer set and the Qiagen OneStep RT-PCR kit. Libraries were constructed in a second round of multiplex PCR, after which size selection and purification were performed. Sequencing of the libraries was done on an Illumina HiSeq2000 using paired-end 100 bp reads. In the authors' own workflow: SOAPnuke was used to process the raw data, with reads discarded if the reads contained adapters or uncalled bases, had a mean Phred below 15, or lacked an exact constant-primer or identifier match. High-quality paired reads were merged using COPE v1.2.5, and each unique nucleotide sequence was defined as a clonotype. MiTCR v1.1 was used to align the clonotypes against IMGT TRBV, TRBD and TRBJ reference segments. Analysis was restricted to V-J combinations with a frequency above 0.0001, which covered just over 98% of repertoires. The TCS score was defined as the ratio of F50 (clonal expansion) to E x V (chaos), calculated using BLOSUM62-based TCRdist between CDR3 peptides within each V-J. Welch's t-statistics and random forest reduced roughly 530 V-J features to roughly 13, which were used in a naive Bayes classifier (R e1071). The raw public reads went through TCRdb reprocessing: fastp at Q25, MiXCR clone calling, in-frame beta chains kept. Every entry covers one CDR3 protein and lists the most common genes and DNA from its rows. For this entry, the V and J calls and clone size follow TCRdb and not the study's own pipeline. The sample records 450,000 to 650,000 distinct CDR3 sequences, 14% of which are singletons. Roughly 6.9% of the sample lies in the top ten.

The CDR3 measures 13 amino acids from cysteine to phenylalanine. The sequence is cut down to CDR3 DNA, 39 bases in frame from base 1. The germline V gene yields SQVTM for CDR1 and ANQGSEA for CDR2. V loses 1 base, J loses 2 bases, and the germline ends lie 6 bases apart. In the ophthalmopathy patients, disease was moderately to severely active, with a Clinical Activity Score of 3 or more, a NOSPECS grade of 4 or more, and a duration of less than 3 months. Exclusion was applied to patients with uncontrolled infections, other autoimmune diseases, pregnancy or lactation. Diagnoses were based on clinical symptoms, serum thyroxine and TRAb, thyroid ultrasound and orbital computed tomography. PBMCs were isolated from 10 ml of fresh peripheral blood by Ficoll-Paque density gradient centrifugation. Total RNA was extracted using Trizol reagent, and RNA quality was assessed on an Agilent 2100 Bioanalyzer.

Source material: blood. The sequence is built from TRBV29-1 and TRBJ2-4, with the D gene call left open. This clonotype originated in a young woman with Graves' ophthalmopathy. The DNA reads TGCAGCGTTGAAGTTCAGCCCAAAAACATTCAGTACTTC. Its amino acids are CSVEVQPKNIQYF. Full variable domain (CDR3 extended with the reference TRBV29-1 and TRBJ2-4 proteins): SAVISQKPSRDICQRGTSLTIQCQVDSQVTMMFWYRQQPGQSLTLIATANQGSEATYESGFVIDKFPISRPNLTFSTLTVSNMSPEDSSIYLCSVEVQPKNIQYFGAGTRLSVL.